One sample yielded the 29 T cell receptor beta chains listed below, sequenced in a study of CD8+ T cells in alopecia areata. Treatment in this sample: oral pan-JAK inhibitor, 5-10 mg twice daily. RNA was isolated and reverse transcribed to cDNA, the sequencing template. Profiled with immunoSEQ multiplex PCR; TCRdb holds only in-frame clones, not every one. This sample has about 210,000 clones, with over 60% found just once. The sequences come from CD4+ T cells sorted from blood, collected at week 44, from a patient treated with tofacitinib. The receptors here all came from a human donor with alopecia areata.

This chain connects TRBV30 to TRBJ2-1; D gene ambiguous. V lost 0 bases to trimming and J lost 9 bases, with 9 bases between them. CDR1 GTSNPN and CDR2 SVGIG come from the germline V gene (reference sequence). The CDR3 contains 12 residues. For the CDR3, the DNA is TGTGCCTGGAGTGTAATAGTAGGTGAGCAGTTCTTC. It yields the protein CAWSVIVGEQFF.

The chain combines TRBV30 with TRBJ1-5; 9 bases align to TRBD1. J lost 4 bases, V lost 5 bases, and 6 bases had no gene match. Germline V gene data show CDR1 as GTSNPN and CDR2 as SVGIG (reference sequence). The length of the CDR3 is 14 residues. CDR3 sequence: CAWGTGGPNQPQHF. In DNA, the CDR3 is TGTGCCTGGGGAACAGGGGGCCCTAATCAGCCCCAGCATTTT. Looking up the rest from reference TRBV30 and TRBJ1-5 gives the full variable domain: SQTIHQWPATLVQPVGSPLSLECTVEGTSNPNLYWYRQAAGRGLQLLFYSVGIGQISSEVPQNLSASRPQDRQFILSSKKLLLSDSGFYLCAWGTGGPNQPQHFGDGTRLSIL.

The V gene is TRBV29-1, the J gene TRBJ1-1; no reliable D call. This CDR3 spans 14 amino acids. Per germline, CDR1 SQVTM and CDR2 ANQGSEA. V lost 5 bases and J 0 bases, leaving 13 bases between the germline ends. Here the CDR3 reads CSVSAATMNTEAFF. CDR3 bases: TGCAGCGTTTCAGCGGCCACCATGAACACTGAAGCTTTCTTT.

The rearrangement uses TRBV2 and TRBJ2-1; D uncertain. CDR3 length: 12 residues. The germline gives CDR1 SNHLY, CDR2 FYNNEI. V lost 6 bases to trimming and J lost 5 bases, with 8 bases between them. CDR3 sequence: CASRASHNEQFF. Written as DNA, the CDR3 is TGTGCCAGCAGGGCGTCCCACAATGAGCAGTTCTTC. The full variable domain, in which reference TRBV2 and TRBJ2-1 provide the parts outside the CDR3, is EPEVTQTPSHQVTQMGQEVILRCVPISNHLYFYWYRQILGQKVEFLVSFYNNEISEKSEIFDDQFSVERPDGSNFTLKIRSTKLEDSAMYFCASRASHNEQFFGPGTRLTVL.

The CDR3 nucleotides read TGCAGCGCCGAACCCAAAGCAAAGGAGAGCTCCTATAATTCACCCCTCCACTTT. As protein: CSAEPKAKESSYNSPLHF. The chain combines TRBV29-1 with TRBJ1-6; D not certain. Germline CDR1 is SQVTM and CDR2 is ANQGSEA. V was pared by 7 bases and J by 0 bases, with 22 bases between. The CDR3 spans 18 residues.

This clone was counted at least ten times. The genes are TRBV10-3 and TRBJ1-1; TRBD1 matches 10 bases. The CDR3 is made up of 15 amino acids. Germline CDR1 is ENHRY and CDR2 is SYGVKD. J was trimmed by 6 bases and V by 3 bases; bases with no gene match: 7. The chain's CDR3 is CAISDPGTGDPEAFF. In DNA, the CDR3 is TGTGCCATCAGTGATCCCGGGACAGGGGATCCTGAAGCTTTCTTT.

The genes are TRBV5-6 and TRBJ1-2, with 7 positions matching TRBD1. Losses at the gene ends were 2 bases for V and 3 bases for J; bases not matched to a gene: 4. Germline values: CDR1 SGHDT, CDR2 YYEEEE. The CDR3 runs to 14 residues. CDR3 sequence reads: CASSFGQDHYGYTF. The DNA for the CDR3 is TGTGCCAGCAGCTTCGGACAGGATCACTATGGCTACACCTTC. Full variable domain (rest looked up from reference TRBV5-6 and TRBJ1-2): DAGVTQSPTHLIKTRGQQVTLRCSPKSGHDTVSWYQQALGQGPQFIFQYYEEEERQRGNFPDRFSGHQFPNYSSELNVNALLLGDSALYLCASSFGQDHYGYTFGSGTRLTVV.

Details on this clone: The sample carries other DNA sequences with the same CDR3. The chain joins TRBV20-1 to TRBJ2-5; D unresolved. With 0 bases removed from V and 5 bases from J, the gap between germline ends came to 4 bases. The CDR3 covers 11 residues. Germline CDR1 and CDR2: DFQATT and SNEGSKA (reference sequence). The CDR3 loop is CSARDLETQYF. In nucleotides, the CDR3 is TGCAGTGCTAGAGATCTGGAGACCCAGTACTTC.

The V and J genes are TRBV25-1 and TRBJ1-1; 10 nucleotides agree with TRBD1. Trimming removed 6 bases from V and 4 bases from J; junction bases left unmatched: 5. In germline, CDR1 is MGHDK, CDR2 SYGVNS. The CDR3 runs to 14 residues. CDR3 in amino acids: CASSEDRGSTEAFF. The CDR3 bases are TGTGCCAGCAGCGAGGACAGGGGGAGCACTGAAGCTTTCTTT.

To note about this clone: At one of its ends the junction is not consistent with the germline gene, which may arise from a read error. V usage is TRBV14 and J usage is TRBJ2-5; D is unresolved. Germline V gene sequence: CDR1 SGHDN, CDR2 FVKESK. This CDR3 spans 12 amino acids. In nucleotides, the CDR3 is TGTGCCAGCAGCCAGGGCCAAGGGACCCAGTACTTC. Translated, it gives CASSQGQGTQYF.

V gene TRBV29-1 combines with J gene TRBJ1-5; 7 nucleotides line up with TRBD1. J gave up 7 bases and V 6 bases, and 12 bases lay outside the gene matches. The CDR3 totals 14 residues. In germline, CDR1 is SQVTM, CDR2 ANQGSEA. CDR3 in amino acids: CSVSTGNVGQPQHF. Here the CDR3 DNA reads TGCAGCGTATCGACAGGGAACGTCGGACAGCCCCAGCATTTT.

The CDR3 sequence is CASSDGQYNEQFF. CDR3 nucleotides: TGTGCCAGCAGTGACGGACAGTACAATGAGCAGTTCTTC. V and J are TRBV2 and TRBJ2-1, with D maybe TRBD1 (6 bases). Germline V CDR1 and CDR2: SNHLY, FYNNEI. V lost 3 bases and J lost 4, with 7 bases in between. This CDR3 is built from 13 residues.

The rearrangement links TRBV30 to TRBJ2-5; 11 positions match TRBD1. This CDR3 comprises 16 residues. Germline V gene data show CDR1 as GTSNPN and CDR2 as SVGIG (reference sequence). The V segment lost 2 bases and the J segment 7 bases; nucleotides outside the gene matches: 12. The CDR3 DNA reads TGTGCCTGGAGTAGAGGACAGGGGGCTGCCGGGGGGACCCAGTACTTC. Encoded protein: CAWSRGQGAAGGTQYF.

The chain employs TRBV5-1 and TRBJ1-1; possible D gene TRBD1, 5 bases. Germline V gene lookup returns CDR1 SGHRS and CDR2 YFSETQ. Trimming took 4 bases from V and 1 from J, leaving 11 bases between them. The CDR3 length is 14 residues. CDR3 amino acids: CASSRDERNTEAFF. The CDR3 nucleotides are TGCGCCAGCAGCCGGGACGAGAGGAACACTGAAGCTTTCTTT.

This clone was observed a few times. J is TRBJ2-5 and V is TRBV5-1, with D tentatively TRBD2 (5 bases). V lost 1 base and J 4 bases, leaving 14 bases between the germline ends. Germline V lookup: CDR1 SGHRS, CDR2 YFSETQ. The CDR3 runs 15 residues. CDR3 sequence (DNA): TGCGCCAGCAGCTTGCTCCGTAACAGCGGAGAGACCCAGTACTTC. Its translation is CASSLLRNSGETQYF. The whole variable domain, filled in from reference TRBV5-1 and TRBJ2-5, reads KAGVTQTPRYLIKTRGQQVTLSCSPISGHRSVSWYQQTPGQGLQFLFEYFSETQRNKGNFPGRFSGRQFSNSRSEMNVSTLELGDSALYLCASSLLRNSGETQYFGPGTRLLVL.

The chain employs TRBV25-1 and TRBJ1-5, with D maybe TRBD1 (5 bases). V was shortened by 3 bases and J by 4 bases, with 7 bases between the two germline ends. The CDR3 runs to 13 residues. Germline V gene sequence: CDR1 MGHDK, CDR2 SYGVNS. CDR3 residues: CASSEAGNQPQHF. In DNA, the CDR3 is TGTGCCAGCAGTGAGGCAGGGAATCAGCCCCAGCATTTT.

J is TRBJ1-4 and V is TRBV29-1; no clear D gene. The CDR3 extends over 11 amino acids. Germline V gene lookup returns CDR1 SQVTM and CDR2 ANQGSEA. Deletions cut 4 bases from V and 10 bases from J, with 10 bases between. CDR3 in amino acids: CSVVGEGKLFF. Written as DNA, the CDR3 is TGCAGCGTTGTGGGCGAAGGAAAACTGTTTTTT.

This chain joins TRBV2 and TRBJ2-6, with D possibly being TRBD1 (6 bases). The CDR3 runs 15 residues. With 6 bases removed from V and 0 bases from J, the gap between germline ends came to 9 bases. CDR1 is SNHLY and CDR2 is FYNNEI in the germline V gene. CDR3 residues: CASSTGYSGANVLTF. CDR3 nucleotide sequence: TGTGCCAGCAGCACAGGGTACTCTGGGGCCAACGTCCTGACTTTC.

The genes are TRBV29-1 and TRBJ2-7; TRBD1 matches 10 bases. This CDR3 contains 14 residues. V lost 6 bases to trimming and J lost 4 bases; unmatched junction nucleotides: 9. Germline V CDR1 and CDR2: SQVTM, ANQGSEA. The CDR3 nucleotides are TGCAGCGTGGGTGTGACAGGGGGCAATTACGAGCAGTACTTC. It translates to CSVGVTGGNYEQYF.

This clone came up a few times. CDR3 amino acids: CASSERQGRGGYTF. The CDR3 coding sequence is TGTGCCAGCAGTGAACGACAGGGCAGAGGAGGCTACACCTTC. V is TRBV25-1 and J is TRBJ1-2; TRBD1 matches 7 bases. Germline CDR1 is MGHDK and CDR2 is SYGVNS. The J segment lost 8 bases and the V segment lost 2 bases, leaving 8 bases of the junction unmatched. The length of the CDR3 is 14 residues.

The chain carries TRBV29-1 and TRBJ1-2, with TRBD1 as a possible D gene (6 bases). Germline CDR1 reads SQVTM; CDR2 reads ANQGSEA. Trimming took 4 bases from V and 5 from J, leaving 17 bases between them. The CDR3 has 14 residues. The CDR3 region has the DNA TGCAGCGTTGGGGGGAACAGGGAGGCGTATGGCTACACCTTC. Translated, it gives CSVGGNREAYGYTF.

The genes are TRBV5-6 and TRBJ2-5; D assignment may be TRBD1 or TRBD2 (5 bases each). V gave up 1 base and J gave up 3 bases, with 16 bases separating them. Germline V gives CDR1 SGHDT, CDR2 YYEEEE. The CDR3 has 16 amino acids. This CDR3 reads CASSLIVTRGEETQYF. The CDR3 nucleotides read TGTGCCAGCAGCTTGATTGTGACGAGGGGAGAAGAGACCCAGTACTTC.

The chain's CDR3 is CASSQGAQNQPQHF. The CDR3 DNA reads as TGTGCCAGCAGCCAGGGGGCCCAAAATCAGCCCCAGCATTTT. J is TRBJ1-5 and V is TRBV9; 8 nucleotides agree with TRBD1. This CDR3 has 14 amino acids. Germline values: CDR1 SGDLS, CDR2 YYNGEE. The trim removed 4 bases at V and 4 bases at J, leaving 4 bases unmatched.

The chain couples TRBV2 to TRBJ1-1; no firm D call. Per the germline V gene, CDR1 is SNHLY and CDR2 is FYNNEI. V dropped 3 bases and J dropped 10 bases, with 12 bases sitting between them. The CDR3 has 12 amino acids. The CDR3 is CASSELLSRAFF. CDR3 DNA: TGTGCCAGCAGTGAGCTTCTCAGTCGAGCTTTCTTT.

V is TRBV14 and J is TRBJ1-1, with D uncertain. V was shortened by 2 bases and J by 0 bases, with 13 bases between the two germline ends. This CDR3 contains 16 residues. Germline CDR1 is SGHDN and CDR2 is FVKESK. CDR3 residues: CASSQLGRAMNTEAFF. The CDR3 coding sequence is TGTGCCAGCAGCCAACTAGGCCGAGCAATGAACACTGAAGCTTTCTTT.

This clone appeared a few times. The chain is built from TRBV2 and TRBJ1-1; the D gene is possibly TRBD1 (6 bases). The germline V and J ends were trimmed by 7 bases and 3 bases, with 15 bases remaining between them. CDR1 is SNHLY, CDR2 FYNNEI, per germline. This CDR3 is 14 amino acids long. CDR3 loop: CASTYRASDTEAFF. CDR3 nucleotides: TGTGCCAGCACCTACAGGGCCTCTGACACTGAAGCTTTCTTT.

This chain links TRBV19 with TRBJ2-1; tentatively, D is TRBD2 (6 bases). V lost 3 bases and J lost 6, with 12 bases in between. The CDR3 is made up of 14 amino acids. The germline CDR1 and CDR2 sequences are LNHDA and SQIVND (reference sequence). For the CDR3, the DNA is TGTGCCAGTAGTATGCCGGGGGATGGCAATGAGCAGTTCTTC. This translates into CASSMPGDGNEQFF.

In its sample, this clone was seen a few times. The chain recombines TRBV7-2 with TRBJ1-2, with no clear D. Germline CDR1 is SGHTA and CDR2 is FQGNSA. CDR3 length: 12 amino acids. Trimming removed 1 base from V and 3 bases from J, with 3 bases in between. This CDR3 is CASSLVDYGYTF. In DNA form, the CDR3 reads TGTGCCAGCAGCTTAGTGGACTATGGCTACACCTTC.

The chain uses TRBV2 and TRBJ1-5, with 10 bases aligning to TRBD1. The CDR3 consists of 15 residues. Per the germline V gene, CDR1 is SNHLY and CDR2 is FYNNEI. The J segment lost 6 bases and the V segment lost 4 bases, leaving 6 bases of the junction unmatched. The CDR3 protein is CASSAGQGLGQPQHF. CDR3 in DNA: TGTGCCAGCAGTGCGGGACAGGGGTTGGGTCAGCCCCAGCATTTT.